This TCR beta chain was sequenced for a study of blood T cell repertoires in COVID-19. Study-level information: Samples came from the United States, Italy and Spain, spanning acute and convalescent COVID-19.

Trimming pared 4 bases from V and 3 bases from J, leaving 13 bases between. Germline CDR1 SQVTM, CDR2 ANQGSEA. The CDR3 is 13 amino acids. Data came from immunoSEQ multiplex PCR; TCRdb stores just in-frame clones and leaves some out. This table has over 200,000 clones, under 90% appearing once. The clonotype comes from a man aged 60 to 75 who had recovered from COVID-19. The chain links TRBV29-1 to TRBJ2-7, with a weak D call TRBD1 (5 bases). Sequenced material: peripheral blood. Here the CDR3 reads CSVGGRAFYEQYF. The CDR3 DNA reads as TGCAGCGTTGGGGGCAGGGCTTTCTACGAGCAGTACTTC.